The clone carrying this T cell receptor (beta chain) has only one observation. What it binds is unknown. The V gene's germline CDR1 is SQVTM and CDR2 ANQGSEA. The CDR3 has 13 amino acids. V was cut by 6 bases and J by 1 base, with 12 bases left in between. Genomic DNA was employed as the template in profiling TCR beta VDJ and CDR3. TCRdb reprocessed the reads with MiXCR, giving one entry per CDR3 protein. Of about 42,000 distinct CDR3 sequences listed, around 67% were seen once; the top ten hold 23%. These data originate in a study of CD8+CD57+ T cells in acquired aplastic anemia. Study observations and caveats: Patients did not significantly differ from controls in CD8+ Simpson's diversity. Approximately 29 was the count of CD8+ CDR3 sequences that patients shared with controls.

The chain uses TRBV29-1 and TRBJ1-1; D perhaps matches TRBD1 (5 bases). This clonotype originated in a human donor in good health, serving as a control. The sample comprised sorted CD4+, CD8+, or CD8+CD57+ T cells (not recorded which) from PBMCs. The CDR3 protein is CSVVRGQNTEAFF. For the CDR3, the DNA is TGCAGCGTCGTACGGGGCCAGAACACTGAAGCTTTCTTT.